Presented here are 6 T cell receptor beta chains from one specimen sequenced in a study of OX40 agonist ivuxolimab in advanced cancers. Library method: the immunoSEQ multiplex PCR assay. Sourced from immuneACCESS, this table was stored by TCRdb with only in-frame sequences that have V and J called. A share of the clones is absent; for the studies checked, an unresolved V gene accounts for under half, and the remainder has no known explanation. The sample table contains roughly 45,000 clones; only one count was recorded for around 87% of them. The top ten clones comprise under 40% of the sample. The material sequenced was CD4+ or CD8+ T cells sorted from blood, taken in a trial of the OX40 agonist ivuxolimab. These TCRs come from an adult with an advanced solid tumor such as melanoma, head and neck, liver or kidney cancer.

This chain joins TRBV28 and TRBJ1-2; D is perhaps TRBD1 (5 bases). Per germline, CDR1 MDHEN and CDR2 SYDVKM. The germline V and J ends were trimmed by 4 bases and 8 bases, with 11 bases remaining between them. The CDR3 is made up of 12 amino acids. CDR3 nucleotide sequence: TGTGCCAGCAGTTCAGGGACGTGGGGCTACACCTTC. Its translation: CASSSGTWGYTF.

The chain recombines TRBV28 with TRBJ2-1; tentative D call: TRBD2 (7 bases). Germline assignment: CDR1 MDHEN and CDR2 SYDVKM. The CDR3 totals 12 residues. V dropped 8 bases and J dropped 7 bases, with 12 bases sitting between them. CDR3 nucleotide sequence: TGTGCCAGCGTCCGGGGGGCAAATGAGCAGTTCTTC. As protein: CASVRGANEQFF.

V and J are TRBV11-2 and TRBJ1-1; D call uncertain. The V gene's germline CDR1 is SGHAT and CDR2 FQNNGV. The V end was cut by 3 bases, the J end by 3 bases, with 8 bases between. The length of the CDR3 is 13 residues. The CDR3 protein is CASSFRMDTEAFF. The DNA for the CDR3 is TGTGCCAGCAGCTTCCGGATGGACACTGAAGCTTTCTTT.

This sequence joins TRBV19 and TRBJ1-3; 12 nucleotides agree with TRBD1. This CDR3 has 17 residues. Looked up from germline, CDR1 is LNHDA and CDR2 is SQIVND (reference sequence). Trimming cost V 3 bases and J 4 bases; bases outside gene matches: 7. CDR3 protein: CASSMTGTGGIGNTIYF. The CDR3 DNA reads as TGTGCCAGTAGTATGACCGGGACAGGGGGCATCGGAAACACCATATATTTT.

V usage is TRBV5-6 and J usage is TRBJ1-2, with 7 bases identical to TRBD1. From germline, CDR1 is SGHDT and CDR2 YYEEEE. The junction had 8 bases not matched to a gene; V was cut back by 1 base and J by 2 bases. The CDR3 sequence is 16 residues long. Here the CDR3 DNA reads TGTGCCAGCAGCTTGTTCCCCGGGACAGACAACTATGGCTACACCTTC. Encoded protein: CASSLFPGTDNYGYTF. The variable domain in full, with the rest retrieved from reference TRBV5-6 and TRBJ1-2, is DAGVTQSPTHLIKTRGQQVTLRCSPKSGHDTVSWYQQALGQGPQFIFQYYEEEERQRGNFPDRFSGHQFPNYSSELNVNALLLGDSALYLCASSLFPGTDNYGYTFGSGTRLTVV.

The chain links TRBV6-9 to TRBJ1-1; D gene uncertain. Germline V CDR1 and CDR2: MNHGY, SVAAGI. V was clipped by 3 bases and J by 1 base, with 6 bases between them. This CDR3 has 13 amino acids. The DNA for the CDR3 is TGTGCCAGCAGTTACGGGGAGAACACTGAAGCTTTCTTT. Its protein is CASSYGENTEAFF.